This is a list of T cell receptor beta chains from one sample in a study of T cells in Graves' hyperthyroidism and ophthalmopathy. TCRdb fed the multiplex PCR reads into MiXCR, producing one record per CDR3 protein. The table has about 640,000 distinct CDR3 sequences, approximately 14% seen once. The sample taken for sequencing was blood. Receptor source: a woman aged 45-65 years with Graves' ophthalmopathy. CDR3s leave out the opening cysteine and the closing phenylalanine or tryptophan. D genes are given only for firm matches.

v_gene: TRBV28
d_gene: TRBD1
CDR3aa: ASSSGQGVIIGVGYT

v_gene: TRBV10-3
d_gene: .
CDR3aa: AISDRAPYEQY

v_gene: TRBV24-1
d_gene: .
CDR3aa: ATSDGTHATNEKLF

v_gene: TRBV27
d_gene: TRBD2
CDR3aa: ASSYSGRAAYEQY

v_gene: TRBV20-1
d_gene: .
CDR3aa: SARGHGWDTEAF

v_gene: TRBV7-2
d_gene: .
CDR3aa: ASSPLLGRGHEQY

v_gene: TRBV12-5
d_gene: .
CDR3aa: ASGLVHQGRGYGYT

v_gene: TRBV12-3/TRBV12-4
d_gene: .
CDR3aa: ASSPGQAFGANVLT

v_gene: TRBV30
d_gene: .
CDR3aa: AWSAHSGSEQY

v_gene: TRBV30
d_gene: .
CDR3aa: AWSDGGEYSYEQY

v_gene: TRBV3-1
d_gene: TRBD2
CDR3aa: ASSQYNGGETQY

v_gene: TRBV12-3/TRBV12-4
d_gene: .
CDR3aa: ASSFGGGGRETQY

v_gene: TRBV27
d_gene: .
CDR3aa: ASSLSHRTYEQY

v_gene: TRBV7-9
d_gene: TRBD1
CDR3aa: ASTLNRGQPQH

v_gene: TRBV27
d_gene: .
CDR3aa: ASSLTEHSYEQY